These 22 T cell receptor beta chains share one sample of origin, sequenced in a study of blood T cells in healthy people across ages. Alongside a J-beta primer mix, a sample-barcoded 5' primer served in a second PCR lasting about 7 to 11 cycles. TCRdb redid the calling of the 5' RACE reads with MiXCR, one entry per CDR3 protein. The sample records about 640,000 distinct CDR3 sequences, about 54% being singletons. Sequencing was performed on blood. The receptors were gathered from a man between 60 and 70 years old in good health.

The rearrangement uses TRBV25-1 and TRBJ1-2; unclear D gene. Looked up from germline, CDR1 is MGHDK and CDR2 is SYGVNS. CDR3 size: 14 residues. Trimming cost V 5 bases and J 4 bases, with 14 bases left between them. The CDR3 bases are TGTGCCAGCAGTCCATTCCAGGTGGCCTATGGCTACACCTTC. As protein: CASSPFQVAYGYTF.

Concerning this clonotype: One base away lies a much larger clone, so this may be a sequencing read error. The chain employs TRBV7-2 and TRBJ2-3, with D possibly matching TRBD1 (6 bases). The CDR3 has 16 residues. The germline V gene encodes CDR1 SGHTA and CDR2 FQGNSA. Deletions cut 5 bases from V and 4 bases from J, with 19 bases between. The CDR3 is CASSPQGSTTPDTQYF. The CDR3 DNA is TGTGCCAGCAGCCCCCAGGGGAGTACAACCCCAGATACGCAGTATTTT.

The rearrangement uses TRBV4-2 and TRBJ2-1; D is uncertain. The length of the CDR3 is 13 residues. Germline loops: CDR1 LGHNA, CDR2 YNFKEQ. V shed 1 base and J shed 7 bases, with 8 bases lying between them. CDR3 bases: TGTGCCAGCAGCCAAGGAATGGGGAATGAGCAGTTCTTC. Translation gives CASSQGMGNEQFF.

This clonotype was counted between two and nine times. The genes are TRBV28 and TRBJ1-6; D remains ambiguous. The germline V gene has CDR1 MDHEN and CDR2 SYDVKM. Trimming removed 1 base at V and 1 base at J, with 8 bases between. CDR3 length equals 16 residues. The CDR3 DNA sequence: TGTGCCAGCAGTTTATATCGGACTTCCTATAATTCACCCCTCCACTTT. This codes for CASSLYRTSYNSPLHF.

This rearrangement joins TRBV5-1 to TRBJ2-1; D might be TRBD2 (6 bases). The CDR3 length is 16 residues. Germline CDR1 SGHRS, CDR2 YFSETQ. The germline V and J ends were trimmed by 0 bases and 3 bases, with 13 bases remaining between them. The DNA for the CDR3 is TGCGCCAGCAGCTTGGATGCGGACTACGACTACAATGAGCAGTTCTTC. It translates to CASSLDADYDYNEQFF.

This clonotype came up a few times. The genes are TRBV29-1 and TRBJ1-4; D not resolved. The V and J ends lost 4 bases and 8 bases respectively, with 8 bases between them. The CDR3 loop spans 11 amino acids. Germline-derived CDR1 and CDR2 are SQVTM and ANQGSEA. The CDR3, as DNA: TGCAGCGTTGGCATGGAGGAAAAACTGTTTTTT. Its translation: CSVGMEEKLFF. The complete variable domain, with remaining parts taken from reference TRBV29-1 and TRBJ1-4, reads SAVISQKPSRDICQRGTSLTIQCQVDSQVTMMFWYRQQPGQSLTLIATANQGSEATYESGFVIDKFPISRPNLTFSTLTVSNMSPEDSSIYLCSVGMEEKLFFGSGTQLSVL.

V is TRBV10-3 and J is TRBJ1-1; TRBD1 is a possible D gene (6 bases). Trimming removed 6 bases from V and 1 base from J, with 12 bases in between. There are 14 residues in the CDR3. Germline CDR1 ENHRY, CDR2 SYGVKD. This chain's CDR3 is CAIRQGDRNTEAFF. CDR3 nucleotide sequence: TGTGCCATCAGACAGGGAGATAGGAACACTGAAGCTTTCTTT.

The CDR3 DNA reads as TGTGCCAGCAGTTTAGACAGGGGACACTATGGCTACACCTTC. This codes for CASSLDRGHYGYTF. The chain combines TRBV6-5 with TRBJ1-2, with 8 bases matching TRBD1. The CDR3 extends over 14 amino acids. CDR1 is MNHEY and CDR2 is SVGAGI in the germline V gene. V gave up 4 bases and J gave up 3 bases; unmatched junction bases: 4.

The chain joins TRBV2 to TRBJ1-2; TRBD1 agrees at 11 bases. The germline gives CDR1 SNHLY, CDR2 FYNNEI. After removal of 6 bases from V and 4 bases from J, the junction contained 4 bases not matched to a gene. This CDR3 is built from 14 residues. CDR3 sequence (DNA): TGTGCCAGCAGAGGGACAGGGGGACGCTATGGCTACACCTTC. It codes for CASRGTGGRYGYTF.

The sample holds one count of this clonotype. Compared with germline, one end of the junction differs, possibly owing to a read error. J is TRBJ1-1 and V is TRBV9; no reliable D call. Germline V gene data show CDR1 as SGDLS and CDR2 as YYNGEE. The CDR3 runs 14 residues. The CDR3 DNA sequence: TGTGCCGGCAGCGTAGACCTCGGGTTGACTGAAGCTTTCTTT. Amino acid sequence: CAGSVDLGLTEAFF.

V gene TRBV20-1 combines with J gene TRBJ2-1, with TRBD2 matching over 8 bases. Trimming at V came to 6 bases and at J to 7 bases, leaving 8 bases not matched to a gene. The germline V gene encodes CDR1 DFQATT and CDR2 SNEGSKA (reference sequence). CDR3 size: 13 residues. For the CDR3, the DNA is TGCAGTGCGGACGCCATAGCGGGAAATGAGCAGTTCTTC. Protein sequence: CSADAIAGNEQFF.

This clonotype was observed a few times. The V call is TRBV20-1, the J call TRBJ2-5; possibly TRBD1 or TRBD2 for D (6 bases each). The germline gives CDR1 DFQATT, CDR2 SNEGSKA (reference sequence). V was shortened by 0 bases and J by 5 bases, with 19 bases between the two germline ends. CDR3 length equals 16 residues. The CDR3 DNA reads TGCAGTGCTAGAGATTACGGGACAAGGGGGAGGGAGACCCAGTACTTC. Protein: CSARDYGTRGRETQYF.

The chain has TRBV9 and TRBJ2-7; maybe TRBD2 (6 bases). CDR1 and CDR2 from the germline V gene are SGDLS and YYNGEE. The ends were cut back, 3 bases at V and 6 bases at J, with 16 bases in the middle. The CDR3 length is 14 residues. CDR3 sequence reads: CASSALATLTEQYF. The CDR3 bases are TGTGCCAGCAGCGCTCTAGCGACCCTCACCGAGCAGTACTTC.

The chain uses TRBV2 and TRBJ2-1, with D unresolved. Between the trimmed V and J ends, which lost 5 bases and 8 bases, there was a span of 13 bases. Looked up from germline, CDR1 is SNHLY and CDR2 is FYNNEI. The CDR3 contains 13 residues. The CDR3 region is CASSLERRDEQFF. As DNA, the CDR3 is TGTGCCAGCAGTCTCGAACGGCGCGATGAGCAGTTCTTC.

This clonotype was detected a few times. The chain joins TRBV20-1 to TRBJ1-4; D is undetermined. The germline V gene has CDR1 DFQATT and CDR2 SNEGSKA (reference sequence). V was shortened by 6 bases and J by 12 bases, with 23 bases between the two germline ends. The CDR3 totals 14 residues. Here the CDR3 reads CSATPALTSGELFF. In nucleotides, the CDR3 is TGCAGTGCAACGCCGGCTTTGACATCAGGTGAACTGTTTTTT.

V is TRBV12-3 or TRBV12-4 and J is TRBJ1-5; D remains ambiguous. The CDR3 sequence is 14 residues long. V was cut by 5 bases and J by 1 base, with 9 bases left in between. CDR3 sequence reads: CASSKAQSNQPQHF. The CDR3 DNA is TGTGCCAGCAGTAAAGCGCAGAGCAATCAGCCCCAGCATTTT.

The J gene is TRBJ2-7, the V gene TRBV7-3, with D perhaps assigned TRBD1 or TRBD2 (5 bases each). Germline lookup yields CDR1 SGHTA and CDR2 FQGTGA. Deletions cut 5 bases from V and 4 bases from J, with 18 bases between. The CDR3 totals 15 residues. The DNA for the CDR3 is TGTGCCAGCAGCCCCGGGGCCCTTCCCACTTACGAGCAGTACTTC. Its translation: CASSPGALPTYEQYF.

On this clonotype itself: With a much larger clone just one base away, this may be a read error. The chain carries TRBV4-2 and TRBJ2-6, with unresolved D. The CDR3 covers 16 residues. Trimming removed 2 bases at V and 0 bases at J, with 8 bases between. Germline lookup yields CDR1 LGHNA and CDR2 YNFKEQ. The CDR3, as DNA: TGTGCCAGCAGCCAATGCCAAGCCTCTGGGGCCAACGTCCTGACTTTC. It translates to CASSQCQASGANVLTF.

In its sample, this clonotype was seen a few times. The chain carries TRBV5-1 and TRBJ2-5; 7 nucleotides align to TRBD2. V lost 0 bases and J lost 4; bases outside the gene matches: 3. CDR3 length equals 14 residues. Germline CDR1 SGHRS, CDR2 YFSETQ. CDR3 nucleotide sequence: TGCGCCAGCAGCTTGGTGGCTAGCGGAGAGACCCAGTACTTC. It yields the protein CASSLVASGETQYF.

This chain uses TRBV5-1 with TRBJ2-1; 7 bases fit TRBD2. The CDR3 has 15 amino acids. Germline values: CDR1 SGHRS, CDR2 YFSETQ. V was pared by 2 bases and J by 9 bases, with 11 bases of the junction left unmatched. The CDR3 DNA is TGCGCCAGCAGCTTCTCCAGGACTAGAGTCATTGAGCAGTTCTTC. It is translated as CASSFSRTRVIEQFF.

The V call is TRBV7-9, the J call TRBJ2-7; 16 bases line up with TRBD2. This CDR3 comprises 18 residues. Germline V CDR1 and CDR2: SEHNR, FQNEAQ (reference sequence). Losses at the gene ends were 5 bases for V and 0 bases for J; bases not matched to a gene: 7. CDR3 in DNA: TGTGCCAGCAGCCTGGGGACTAGCGGGGGGGCGAGCTCCTACGAGCAGTACTTC. Translated: CASSLGTSGGASSYEQYF.

The gene calls are TRBV6-5 and TRBJ2-5; possibly TRBD1 for D (6 bases). The germline gives CDR1 MNHEY, CDR2 SVGAGI. This CDR3 is 16 amino acids long. V lost 4 bases and J 0 bases, leaving 15 bases between the germline ends. CDR3 amino acids: CASSFSGAVYQETQYF. The DNA for the CDR3 is TGTGCCAGCAGTTTTTCAGGGGCAGTGTACCAAGAGACCCAGTACTTC.